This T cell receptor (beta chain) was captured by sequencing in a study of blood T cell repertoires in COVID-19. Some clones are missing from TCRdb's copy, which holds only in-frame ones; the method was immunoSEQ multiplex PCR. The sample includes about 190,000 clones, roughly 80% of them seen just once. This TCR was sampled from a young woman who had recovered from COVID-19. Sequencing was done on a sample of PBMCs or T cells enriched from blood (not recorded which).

CDR3 residues: CASLDRAVAKNIQYF. In DNA form, the CDR3 reads TGTGCCAGCCTGGACAGAGCGGTTGCCAAAAACATTCAGTACTTC. V gene TRBV19 combines with J gene TRBJ2-4, with a tentative D call TRBD1 (6 bases). Germline V gene lookup returns CDR1 LNHDA and CDR2 SQIVND (reference sequence). The CDR3 is 15 residues long. Trimming took off 9 bases at V and 1 base at J, with 16 bases between the two ends.